The 4 T cell receptor beta chains in this list originate from one sample, sequenced in a study of T-cell reconstitution after alpha-beta-depleted transplantation in children. Molecular barcoding with unique molecular identifiers was used for the TCRbeta library. One entry per CDR3 protein, called by TCRdb with MiXCR from the PCR reads. The sample lists roughly 70,000 distinct CDR3 sequences; approximately 4.4% were seen once. Sequenced here: PBMCs, mostly from graft donor cells, sampled 180 days after TCRalphabeta/CD19-depleted stem cell transplant. The receptors were sampled from a boy under two years old who had a stem cell transplant for acute myeloid leukemia, so the T cells may come from the graft donor.

This clonotype was recorded at least ten times. The chain combines TRBV11-2 with TRBJ2-3, with 8 bases identical to TRBD2. Per the germline V gene, CDR1 is SGHAT and CDR2 is FQNNGV. Trimming cost V 3 bases and J 3 bases; bases outside gene matches: 5. The CDR3 is 15 residues long. The DNA of the CDR3 is TGTGCCAGCAGCTTTGCGGGGGGTTCGACAGATACGCAGTATTTT. Translated: CASSFAGGSTDTQYF.

This clonotype was observed at least ten times. The rearrangement uses TRBV5-1 and TRBJ2-3, with a tentative D call TRBD2 (6 bases). Germline V gene sequence: CDR1 SGHRS, CDR2 YFSETQ. The V end was cut by 4 bases, the J end by 3 bases, with 18 bases between. The CDR3 contains 16 residues. The CDR3 DNA follows: TGCGCCAGCAGCGACCACGGGGGTCGAGAAACAGATACGCAGTATTTT. The encoded protein is CASSDHGGRETDTQYF.

This clonotype was picked up many times. V usage is TRBV5-5 and J usage is TRBJ2-7, with D perhaps TRBD1 (6 bases). CDR1 is SGHKS and CDR2 is YYEKEE in the germline V gene (reference sequence). The V end lost 4 bases, the J end lost 4 bases, and 18 bases lay between the germline ends. This CDR3 has 15 residues. The CDR3 protein is CASSLTGPFFYEQYF. The DNA of the CDR3 is TGTGCCAGCAGCCTAACAGGGCCCTTTTTTTACGAGCAGTACTTC.

This clonotype was recorded many times. This rearrangement joins TRBV12-3 or TRBV12-4 to TRBJ2-7; tentative D call: TRBD2 (6 bases). The CDR3 covers 12 residues. V was cut by 3 bases and J by 5 bases, with 8 bases left in between. The CDR3 DNA sequence: TGTGCCAGCAGTTTGCGGGGCGACGAGCAGTACTTC. This translates into CASSLRGDEQYF.